Listed here are 32 T cell receptor beta chains from one sample, sequenced in a study of control samples from healthy donors and cancer patients. Here immunoSEQ multiplex PCR was the method, and the copy in TCRdb shows in-frame clones only, minus some. The data show about 70,000 clones, with around 84% seen just once and about 3.1% held by the top ten. Material: PBMCs. The receptor set was obtained from a woman in her forties or fifties with lung cancer.

The V gene is TRBV7-3, the J gene TRBJ2-6; 9 positions agree with TRBD1. The junction had 17 bases not matched to a gene; V was cut back by 5 bases and J by 3 bases. Germline V gene sequence: CDR1 SGHTA, CDR2 FQGTGA. The CDR3 is made up of 20 amino acids. The CDR3, as DNA: TGTGCCAGCAGCCTAGGCGGTGGGACAGGGATCTTAGGTGGGGCCAACGTCCTGACTTTC. Its translation is CASSLGGGTGILGGANVLTF. Based on the CDR3 plus reference TRBV7-3 and TRBJ2-6, the full variable domain is GAGVSQTPSNKVTEKGKYVELRCDPISGHTALYWYRQSLGQGPEFLIYFQGTGAADDSGLPNDRFFAVRPEGSVSTLKIQRTERGDSAVYLCASSLGGGTGILGGANVLTFGAGSRLTVL.

Points on this clone: This sample also contains other DNA sequences that code for the same CDR3. In DNA form, the CDR3 reads TGTGCCAGCAGCCCGAGGGACACTGAAGCTTTCTTT. Protein: CASSPRDTEAFF. V gene TRBV7-9 combines with J gene TRBJ1-1; the D is unclear. Per the germline V gene, CDR1 is SEHNR and CDR2 is FQNEAQ (reference sequence). Trimming took 5 bases from V and 3 from J, leaving 7 bases between them. The CDR3 runs to 12 residues.

This clone has a handful of counts. The genes are TRBV27 and TRBJ1-4; TRBD1 matches at 7 bases. This CDR3 is 15 amino acids long. V shed 2 bases and J 10 bases; nucleotides not matched to a gene: 10. Per the germline V gene, CDR1 is MNHEY and CDR2 is SMNVEV (reference sequence). This chain's CDR3 is CASSLEAGGLAKLFF. CDR3 nucleotides: TGTGCCAGCAGTTTAGAGGCAGGGGGTCTTGCAAAACTGTTTTTT.

The chain links TRBV5-4 to TRBJ1-1; 8 nucleotides agree with TRBD1. From germline, CDR1 is SGHNT and CDR2 YYREEE (reference sequence). There are 13 residues in the CDR3. The junction had 1 base not matched to a gene; V was cut back by 1 base and J by 5 bases. In DNA, the CDR3 is TGTGCCAGCAGCTTGACAGGGGGAACTGAAGCTTTCTTT. As protein: CASSLTGGTEAFF.

The chain uses TRBV5-6 and TRBJ1-2; 10 nucleotides line up with TRBD1. Germline V CDR1 and CDR2: SGHDT, YYEEEE. Trimming took 3 bases from V and 3 from J; bases not matched to a gene: 8. The CDR3 spans 16 residues. This CDR3 is CASSYLSGTGDYGYTF. CDR3 DNA sequence: TGTGCCAGCAGCTACTTGTCCGGGACAGGGGACTATGGCTACACCTTC.

The V gene is TRBV4-3, the J gene TRBJ1-3, with D uncertain. Trimming took off 0 bases at V and 0 bases at J, with 15 bases between the two ends. The CDR3 has 18 residues. Germline CDR1 is LGHNA and CDR2 is YSLEER. CDR3 region: CASSQDRSTLSSGNTIYF. The CDR3, as DNA: TGCGCCAGCAGCCAAGATCGATCGACACTGAGCTCTGGAAACACCATATATTTT.

This chain joins TRBV7-9 and TRBJ1-1; weak D call: TRBD1 (5 bases). Trimming shortened V by 7 bases and J by 5 bases, and 14 bases separated the two germline ends. This CDR3 is built from 13 residues. CDR1 and CDR2 (germline): SEHNR, FQNEAQ (reference sequence). For the CDR3, the DNA is TGTGCCAGCACTCTCGACGGGGGGACTGAAGCTTTCTTT. Amino acids: CASTLDGGTEAFF.

The V call is TRBV6-4, the J call TRBJ1-1; 11 bases agree with TRBD1. CDR1 MRHNA and CDR2 SNTAGT come from the germline V gene. CDR3 length: 15 amino acids. The J segment lost 6 bases and the V segment lost 5 bases, leaving 8 bases of the junction unmatched. CDR3 residues: CASSPRTGGPAEAFF. In DNA form, the CDR3 reads TGTGCCAGCAGTCCCCGGACAGGGGGCCCGGCTGAAGCTTTCTTT.

J is TRBJ2-6 and V is TRBV4-3; perhaps D is TRBD1 or TRBD2 (5 bases each). The germline V gene encodes CDR1 LGHNA and CDR2 YSLEER. The CDR3 contains 19 residues. The V and J ends lost 2 bases and 4 bases respectively, with 21 bases between them. The CDR3 nucleotides read TGCGCCAGCAGCCAAAATATTCCGGGACCGCTCTTGGGGGCCAACGTCCTGACTTTC. Protein sequence: CASSQNIPGPLLGANVLTF.

The chain couples TRBV10-1 to TRBJ1-1; 9 nucleotides align to TRBD1. This CDR3 comprises 17 residues. Trimming at V came to 0 bases and at J to 1 base, leaving 6 bases not matched to a gene. CDR1 is WNHNN and CDR2 is SYGVQD in the germline V gene (reference sequence). The CDR3 DNA sequence: TGCGCCAGCAGTGAGTCGCCGGGACAGGGAACGAACACTGAAGCTTTCTTT. Residues: CASSESPGQGTNTEAFF.

V and J are TRBV19 and TRBJ2-7; D might be TRBD1 (7 bases). This CDR3 comprises 15 residues. The V end lost 4 bases, the J end lost 0 bases, and 13 bases lay between the germline ends. Germline V gene data show CDR1 as LNHDA and CDR2 as SQIVND (reference sequence). CDR3 nucleotide sequence: TGTGCCAGTAGTACGCAGGGGGGCATCTCCTACGAGCAGTACTTC. It specifies CASSTQGGISYEQYF.

Written as DNA, the CDR3 is TGTGCCTGGATAGCCTTCGGGGGGCAGTTGAACACTGAAGCTTTCTTT. Translating it yields CAWIAFGGQLNTEAFF. The chain is built from TRBV30 and TRBJ1-1; the D gene is possibly TRBD1 (6 bases). CDR3 length equals 16 residues. CDR1 GTSNPN and CDR2 SVGIG come from the germline V gene (reference sequence). V lost 4 bases, J lost 0 bases, and 18 bases lay in between.

The chain employs TRBV5-1 and TRBJ2-1; weak D call: TRBD1 (6 bases). V was clipped by 3 bases and J by 9 bases, with 13 bases between them. CDR1 is SGHRS and CDR2 is YFSETQ in the germline V gene. This CDR3 is built from 13 residues. The CDR3 DNA is TGCGCCAGCAGCTCGGGACAAAGTTTTGAGCAGTTCTTC. Translated, it gives CASSSGQSFEQFF.

The J gene is TRBJ2-4, the V gene TRBV18, with a possible D match to TRBD1 (8 bases). Between the trimmed V and J ends, which lost 6 bases and 8 bases, there was a span of 17 bases. The CDR3 loop spans 14 amino acids. Germline CDR1 is KGHSH and CDR2 is LQKENI. CDR3 region: CASSRAGQEDIQYF. As DNA, the CDR3 is TGTGCCAGCTCCCGAGCGGGACAGGAGGACATTCAGTACTTC.

The chain uses TRBV28 and TRBJ1-1, with D unresolved. There are 14 residues in the CDR3. CDR1 is MDHEN, CDR2 SYDVKM, per germline. Trimming pared 2 bases from V and 7 bases from J, leaving 14 bases between. This CDR3 is CASSLVSSYVEAFF. The CDR3 DNA reads as TGTGCCAGCAGTTTAGTAAGTAGTTATGTTGAAGCTTTCTTT. The full variable domain, rest sourced from reference TRBV28 and TRBJ1-1, is DVKVTQSSRYLVKRTGEKVFLECVQDMDHENMFWYRQDPGLGLRLIYFSYDVKMKEKGDIPEGYSVSREKKERFSLILESASTNQTSMYLCASSLVSSYVEAFFGQGTRLTVV.

This chain joins TRBV6-2 or TRBV6-3 and TRBJ2-1, with 11 positions matching TRBD2. Germline V gives CDR1 MNHEY, CDR2 SVGEGT. This CDR3 has 15 residues. J was trimmed by 4 bases and V by 4 bases; bases with no gene match: 3. CDR3 amino acids: CASSLVAGGYNEQFF. CDR3 sequence (DNA): TGTGCCAGCAGTTTGGTAGCGGGGGGGTACAATGAGCAGTTCTTC.

V is TRBV28 and J is TRBJ1-2; TRBD1 agrees at 8 bases. V shed 5 bases and J 3 bases; nucleotides not matched to a gene: 8. The CDR3 has 15 amino acids. The V gene's germline CDR1 is MDHEN and CDR2 SYDVKM. As DNA, the CDR3 is TGTGCCAGCAGTCCACAGGGGGTTATTGACTATGGCTACACCTTC. It codes for CASSPQGVIDYGYTF.

The J gene is TRBJ1-2, the V gene TRBV4-3, with 10 bases that match TRBD1. Looked up from germline, CDR1 is LGHNA and CDR2 is YSLEER. The CDR3 spans 16 residues. V lost 2 bases to trimming and J lost 7 bases; unmatched junction nucleotides: 10. As DNA, the CDR3 is TGCGCCAGCAGCCAACCAGGGGGACAGGGGCAAGTTGGCTACACCTTC. This sequence encodes CASSQPGGQGQVGYTF.

This chain uses TRBV6-5 with TRBJ2-2; tentative D call: TRBD1 (5 bases). The V end was cut by 10 bases, the J end by 0 bases, with 12 bases between. Per germline, CDR1 MNHEY and CDR2 SVGAGI. The CDR3 is 14 amino acids. CDR3 coding DNA: TGTGCCATCGAAAGGGGCACGAACACCGGGGAGCTGTTTTTT. It translates to CAIERGTNTGELFF.

The V gene is TRBV29-1, the J gene TRBJ2-7; possibly TRBD2 for D (6 bases). Germline-derived CDR1 and CDR2 are SQVTM and ANQGSEA. V was shortened by 5 bases and J by 4 bases, with 15 bases between the two germline ends. The CDR3 length is 13 residues. This CDR3 reads CSVHGSGGYEQYF. DNA for the CDR3: TGCAGCGTTCATGGTTCCGGGGGATACGAGCAGTACTTC.

This chain joins TRBV19 and TRBJ2-5; 8 nucleotides align to TRBD2. CDR1 and CDR2 from the germline V gene are LNHDA and SQIVND (reference sequence). Unmatched junction bases numbered 7, after V lost 2 bases and J lost 5 bases. This CDR3 has 15 amino acids. CDR3 DNA sequence: TGTGCCAGTAGTATATATCGGGGGGGCCGCGAGACCCAGTACTTC. Residues: CASSIYRGGRETQYF.

For this clone: The germline gene is not matched at one end of the junction; a read error may be the cause. This CDR3 is also generated by other DNA sequences in the sample. This sequence joins TRBV24-1 and TRBJ2-3; 8 nucleotides match TRBD1. The CDR3 contains 16 residues. Germline CDR1 reads KGHDR; CDR2 reads SFDVKD. CDR3 sequence reads: CATSDFRGREADTQYF. The CDR3 nucleotides are TGTGCCACCAGCGATTTCAGGGGGCGCGAGGCAGATACGCAGTATTTT.

The V call is TRBV4-2, the J call TRBJ2-3, with D perhaps TRBD1 (5 bases). Germline V gene sequence: CDR1 LGHNA, CDR2 YNFKEQ. The V end was cut by 0 bases, the J end by 5 bases, with 6 bases between. The CDR3 loop spans 13 amino acids. CDR3 bases: TGTGCCAGCAGCCAAGATCAGGGAGATACGCAGTATTTT. It yields the protein CASSQDQGDTQYF.

With regard to this clone: Germline and junction disagree at one end, which may indicate a read error. The CDR3 nucleotides are TGTGTCTGGAGTGAAGGGGACTCTGGAAACACCATATATTTT. This encodes CVWSEGDSGNTIYF. The J gene is TRBJ1-3, the V gene TRBV30, with D perhaps matching TRBD1 (5 bases). The CDR3 is 14 residues long. Germline-derived CDR1 and CDR2 are GTSNPN and SVGIG (reference sequence).

This clone was counted once. The chain employs TRBV6-2 or TRBV6-3 and TRBJ1-1; possibly TRBD1 for D (5 bases). The length of the CDR3 is 12 residues. Germline CDR1 is MNHEY and CDR2 is SVGEGT. Between the trimmed V and J ends, which lost 5 bases and 5 bases, there was a span of 9 bases. CDR3 nucleotide sequence: TGTGCCAGCAGTCTTCAGGGTACTGAAGCTTTCTTT. As protein: CASSLQGTEAFF.

The chain employs TRBV11-2 and TRBJ2-7, with unresolved D. The CDR3 has 12 amino acids. Trimming shortened V by 4 bases and J by 2 bases, and 6 bases separated the two germline ends. Germline assignment: CDR1 SGHAT and CDR2 FQNNGV. CDR3 region: CASSSGPYEQYF. The CDR3 region has the DNA TGTGCCAGCAGCTCCGGTCCCTACGAGCAGTACTTC.

The chain uses TRBV10-2 and TRBJ1-6, with D unresolved. The CDR3 loop spans 15 amino acids. Trimming pared 0 bases from V and 9 bases from J, leaving 12 bases between. CDR1 and CDR2 from the germline V gene are WSHSY and SAAADI. The CDR3 sequence is CASSESTAVFSPLHF. The DNA for the CDR3 is TGCGCCAGCAGTGAGTCAACAGCCGTCTTTTCACCCCTCCACTTT.

A few counts support this clone. The chain couples TRBV3-1 (or the pseudogene TRBV3-2) to TRBJ1-6; the D gene is possibly TRBD1 (5 bases). The germline gives CDR1 LGHDT, CDR2 YNNKEL (reference sequence). V was shortened by 2 bases and J by 10 bases, with 12 bases between the two germline ends. The CDR3 runs 14 residues. The CDR3 is CASSQSARDSPLHF. Here the CDR3 DNA reads TGTGCCAGCAGCCAATCTGCCAGGGACTCACCCCTCCACTTT.

The chain has TRBV13 and TRBJ2-4; D is ambiguous. Germline CDR1 PRHDT, CDR2 FYEKMQ (reference sequence). This CDR3 spans 14 amino acids. V lost 2 bases and J lost 0, with 5 bases in between. The CDR3 loop reads CASSLLGAKNIQYF. The DNA of the CDR3 is TGTGCCAGCAGCTTATTGGGAGCCAAAAACATTCAGTACTTC.

This chain uses TRBV6-2 or TRBV6-3 with TRBJ1-1; 9 positions agree with TRBD1. Trimming at V came to 4 bases and at J to 5 bases, leaving 5 bases not matched to a gene. The germline gives CDR1 MNHEY, CDR2 SVGEGT. The length of the CDR3 is 14 residues. CDR3 in amino acids: CASSFTGGLTEAFF. In nucleotides, the CDR3 is TGTGCCAGCAGTTTTACAGGGGGCTTGACTGAAGCTTTCTTT.

The gene calls are TRBV11-2 and TRBJ2-1; weak D call: TRBD1 (5 bases). Germline V gene lookup returns CDR1 SGHAT and CDR2 FQNNGV. The V end was cut by 4 bases, the J end by 6 bases, with 7 bases between. This CDR3 is built from 12 residues. The CDR3 loop reads CASSSDSNEQFF. The CDR3 nucleotides read TGTGCCAGCAGCTCAGACAGCAATGAGCAGTTCTTC.

The chain recombines TRBV6-4 with TRBJ1-1, with D uncertain. Trimming left V 2 bases short and J 6 bases short, with 10 bases between. Per the germline V gene, CDR1 is MRHNA and CDR2 is SNTAGT. CDR3 length: 13 residues. The CDR3 protein is CASSDEPTAEAFF. CDR3 DNA: TGTGCCAGCAGTGACGAGCCGACCGCTGAAGCTTTCTTT.